The 10 T cell receptor beta chains listed next were all sequenced from one sample in a study of blood T cell repertoires in COVID-19. Sequenced by immunoSEQ multiplex PCR; TCRdb stores in-frame clones only, minus some. The sample lists around 310,000 clones, 80% to 90% occurring once. Sequences were obtained from PBMCs or T cells enriched from blood (not recorded which). The receptor set was obtained from a man aged 25-40 years who had recovered from COVID-19.

Note on this clone: The same CDR3 can be traced to other DNA sequences in this sample. V gene TRBV7-2 combines with J gene TRBJ2-1; D is unresolved. The CDR3 loop spans 15 amino acids. The germline CDR1 and CDR2 sequences are SGHTA and FQGNSA. V lost 1 base, J lost 0 bases, and 7 bases lay in between. DNA for the CDR3: TGTGCCAGCAGCTTAGGATCCAGCTCCTACAATGAGCAGTTCTTC. Translated, it gives CASSLGSSSYNEQFF.

The chain is built from TRBV7-8 and TRBJ2-5; 8 positions agree with TRBD2. The CDR3 covers 13 residues. Germline CDR1 and CDR2: SGHVS and FQNEAQ. V lost 9 bases, J lost 2 bases, and 5 bases stayed unmatched. CDR3 amino acids: CASIAGLQETQYF. The CDR3 DNA reads as TGTGCCAGTATAGCGGGGCTTCAAGAGACCCAGTACTTC.

The chain has TRBV15 and TRBJ1-1, with 8 nucleotides matching TRBD1. This CDR3 is built from 13 residues. Germline V gene sequence: CDR1 LNHNV, CDR2 YYDKDF (reference sequence). V gave up 3 bases and J gave up 4 bases; unmatched junction bases: 1. CDR3 sequence reads: CATSSGQGTEAFF. The CDR3 DNA is TGTGCCACCAGCAGTGGACAGGGCACTGAAGCTTTCTTT.

The chain combines TRBV6-1 with TRBJ2-3, with 12 positions matching TRBD2. The germline V gene encodes CDR1 MNHNS and CDR2 SASEGT. V lost 3 bases and J lost 4; bases outside the gene matches: 5. There are 16 residues in the CDR3. The CDR3 nucleotides are TGTGCCAGCAGTGAGACTAGCGGGGGTGGGGCAGATACGCAGTATTTT. This codes for CASSETSGGGADTQYF.

The chain joins TRBV28 to TRBJ2-1, with TRBD2 identical over 14 bases. V dropped 6 bases and J dropped 9; count of bases not matched to a gene: 7. CDR3 length: 15 residues. Germline CDR1 is MDHEN and CDR2 is SYDVKM. The CDR3 DNA follows: TGTGCCAGCAGACGACTAGCGGGGGGGCCGGGTGAGCAGTTCTTC. The encoded protein is CASRRLAGGPGEQFF.

This chain links TRBV10-2 with TRBJ1-2; D remains unclear. V lost 2 bases, J lost 13 bases, and 14 bases lay in between. The CDR3 is 12 residues long. The germline V gene encodes CDR1 WSHSY and CDR2 SAAADI. CDR3: CASSENSFLRTF. The CDR3 DNA reads TGCGCCAGCAGTGAGAACAGCTTTCTTCGCACCTTC.

The chain has TRBV7-9 and TRBJ2-2; 14 bases are shared with TRBD2. The CDR3 is 16 residues long. Trimming at V came to 10 bases and at J to 4 bases, leaving 8 bases not matched to a gene. Per germline, CDR1 SEHNR and CDR2 FQNEAQ (reference sequence). CDR3 sequence reads: CATRLAGGSTTGELFF. The CDR3 DNA is TGTGCCACCCGACTAGCGGGGGGGTCGACCACCGGGGAGCTGTTTTTT.

The V call is TRBV27, the J call TRBJ2-7; 7 bases line up with TRBD1. The V gene end was trimmed by 2 bases and the J gene end by 4 bases; junction bases not matched to a gene: 5. Germline V gene lookup returns CDR1 MNHEY and CDR2 SMNVEV (reference sequence). This CDR3 spans 14 amino acids. The CDR3: CASSLVTGSYEQYF. The CDR3 nucleotides read TGTGCCAGCAGTTTAGTGACAGGGTCTTACGAGCAGTACTTC.

This clone has more than one count but fewer than ten. The J gene is TRBJ2-2, the V gene TRBV4-1; D gene uncertain. Germline V gene data show CDR1 as MGHRA and CDR2 as YSYEKL. Trimming removed 1 base from V and 0 bases from J, with 9 bases in between. The CDR3 runs 16 residues. CDR3 coding DNA: TGCGCCAGCAGCCAAGTATTAGCTACGAACACCGGGGAGCTGTTTTTT. Translating it yields CASSQVLATNTGELFF.

V gene TRBV4-2 combines with J gene TRBJ2-1, with 12 bases aligning to TRBD2. Per the germline V gene, CDR1 is LGHNA and CDR2 is YNFKEQ. The CDR3 loop spans 20 amino acids. V gave up 1 base and J gave up 4 bases; unmatched junction bases: 14. CDR3 coding DNA: TGTGCCAGCAGCCAAGGGGTCCGGGGCAGGACTAGCGGGGTTTACAATGAGCAGTTCTTC. Protein: CASSQGVRGRTSGVYNEQFF.